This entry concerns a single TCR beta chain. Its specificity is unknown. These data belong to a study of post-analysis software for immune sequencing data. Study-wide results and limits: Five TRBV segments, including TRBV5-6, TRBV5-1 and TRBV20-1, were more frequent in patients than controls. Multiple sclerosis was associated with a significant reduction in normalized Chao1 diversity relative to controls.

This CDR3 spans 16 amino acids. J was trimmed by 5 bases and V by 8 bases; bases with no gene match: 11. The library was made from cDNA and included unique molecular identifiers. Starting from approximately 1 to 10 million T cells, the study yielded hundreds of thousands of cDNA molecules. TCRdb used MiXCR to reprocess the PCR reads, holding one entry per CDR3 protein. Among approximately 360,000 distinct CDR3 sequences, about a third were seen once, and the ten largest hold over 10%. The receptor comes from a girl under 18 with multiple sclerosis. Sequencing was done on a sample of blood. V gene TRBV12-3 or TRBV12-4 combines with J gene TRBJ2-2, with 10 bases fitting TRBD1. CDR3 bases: TGTGCCAGCTGTAGTGTCTGGACAGGGGGAACCGGGGAGCTGTTTTTT. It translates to CASCSVWTGGTGELFF.